Sequencing of this T cell receptor (beta chain) was carried out in a study of control samples from healthy donors and cancer patients. CDR3 length equals 13 residues. Germline V lookup: CDR1 MNHEY, CDR2 SMNVEV (reference sequence). The V gene lost 8 bases and the J gene lost 0 bases, with 9 bases spanning the gap. Assay used: immunoSEQ multiplex PCR; TCRdb lists only in-frame clones, some missing. The table has about 100,000 clones, approximately 80% seen once. Specimen: blood. This rearrangement joins TRBV27 to TRBJ2-3; D possibly corresponds to TRBD2 (6 bases). The receptor comes from a man aged 25 to 40 in good health. The CDR3 DNA reads TGTGCCAGCTTTAGCGGTAGCACAGATACGCAGTATTTT. It encodes CASFSGSTDTQYF.